This T cell receptor (beta chain) was recorded in a study of cytomegalovirus exposure and HLA in healthy donors (TCRdb year 2017). About the investigation overall: According to an earlier analysis of 587 of the donors, about 179 million T cells yielded some 120 million unique TCR beta sequences and approximately 280 Gb of sequence data. The aim of the study was to test whether cataloging public T cell receptors could identify signatures of past pathogen exposure. To decide whether each TCR beta V gene segment behaved as functional or pseudogenic, an earlier analysis of fewer than 750 of the donors relied on high-throughput TCR beta sequencing. In a later analysis, previously published TCR beta repertoires from 550 to 700 donors were re-analyzed and high-resolution HLA genotyping was added so that TCR occurrence patterns could be studied. Alongside the repertoire data, information on donor age, sex, ethnicity and CMV serostatus was compiled. Using immunosequencing, the study profiled T cell repertoires from roughly 650 subjects and related those repertoires to cytomegalovirus serostatus. A handful of DR-DQ haplotypes were handled as single units for association and clustering because linkage in the cohort was strong. Among some 400 genotyped donors of the cohort, an average of roughly 230,000 unique TCR beta nucleotide sequences was sequenced per donor, of which about 20% were non-productive. Besides the first cohort of more than 650 subjects, a separate validation cohort made up of 120 or so different subjects was used. Every repertoire in the discovery cohort had been generated on one and the same sequencing platform. Typing coverage differed by locus: A, B, C, DRB1 and DQB1 were typed in about 620-640 donors, DQA1 in approximately 520, DPA1 in some 610, and DPB1 in about 450. Roughly 300 gigabases of sequencing data and approximately 80 million unique TCR sequences were included in an early release covering about 600 HLA-typed donors. To predict cytomegalovirus infection status, the study brought together high-throughput TCR immunosequencing, statistical association of individual TCRs with disease status, and machine learning. The later analysis used no new phenotypic data to find candidate immune exposures, relying instead on TCR beta sequences and their occurrence across donors. HLA typing included class I and class II loci at four-digit resolution. Of the 350 to 450 genotyped donors, over 70% fell in the genetic ancestry cluster associated with self-reported Caucasian donors. A later genetic analysis used genome-wide SNP genotypes for about 65% of the 666 donors, treating that subset as a discovery cohort.

The cohort comprised more than 550 healthy bone marrow donors. At the time of sampling, every cohort member was nominally healthy, though immune exposures that went unrecorded were likely present. The donor was CMV seronegative and was included in the group of a few hundred seronegative cohort members. A peripheral blood sample was collected from each donor, and TCR beta sequencing was performed on peripheral blood mononuclear cells. Genomic DNA was extracted from the blood cell samples with the Qiagen DNeasy Blood Extraction Kit. Library prep was done by the immunoSEQ multiplex PCR assay. For the multiplex PCR, a mixture combining 60 forward primers for TCR Vbeta segments and 13 reverse primers for TCR Jbeta segments was used. The CDR3 region of rearranged TCR beta genes was amplified from genomic DNA with a multiplex PCR assay. The amplified TCR beta libraries were sequenced on the Illumina HiSeq System as 87-base-pair reads. Per the original workflow: Across the 640 or so repertoires, a later analysis counted approximately 75 million unique TCR beta chains, roughly 11 million of which were shared by at least two donors. Raw reads were error-corrected and collapsed into unique sequences by a nearest-neighbor algorithm in which closely related sequences were merged to remove PCR and sequencing errors. To assign V, D and J gene segments, CDR3 sequences were aligned to IMGT reference sequences. For a sequence to be retained, a match of at least six nucleotides was required to both a V gene segment and a J gene segment. A rearrangement was called productive if the CDR3 had no stop codons and remained in frame with V and J, and every other rearrangement was called non-productive. Following IMGT convention, CDR3 was defined as the stretch from the second conserved V-encoded cysteine to the conserved J-encoded phenylalanine. In an earlier analysis of more than 550 of the donors, sequences lacking an unambiguous match to a single V gene segment were excluded. An earlier analysis of about 600 of the donors called V segments functional above 56.7% productive rearrangements and segregating when the between-donor standard deviation exceeded 5%. A statistical classification framework was built to diagnose cytomegalovirus status from the catalog of TCR beta chain sequences. A later analysis assigned V and J genes by comparing TCR nucleotide sequences with IMGT/GENE-DB human TR gene sequences. In a later analysis, CDR3 sequences and most-parsimonious VDJ recombination scenarios were assigned using the TCRdist pipeline. A later analysis defined each TCR beta chain by its CDR3 amino acid sequence plus V-gene family, and excluded reads lacking a unique V-gene family. As a way to deal with suspected cross-contamination and a sequencing artifact, a later analysis dropped 450 to 600 nucleotide sequences that were highly shared and had low generation probability. In a later analysis, a clonal expansion index was calculated for each public chain from normalized within-repertoire ranks of inferred template counts. In a later analysis, generation probabilities were computed using a VDJ recombination model fitted to out-of-frame rearrangements, and the results were checked against IGoR. In a later analysis, hypergeometric tests were used to score TCR-TCR, TCR-HLA and TCR-CMV co-occurrence, with a repertoire-size bias correction applied to TCR pairs. False discovery rates were estimated in a later analysis by permuting HLA or CMV assignments 20 times. In a later analysis, co-occurring TCRs were grouped with DBSCAN, and TCRdist sequence similarity was added when clustering was performed within HLA-allele-positive subsets. Co-occurrence clustering excluded repertoires with fewer than 30,000 or more than 120,000 public chains, plus five with anomalous nucleotide sharing. TCRdb stores this immuneACCESS table with in-frame sequences only. Part of the clones is absent; in the studies checked, under half of the shortfall reflects unresolved V genes, and no reason is known for the rest. The V and J calls and clone size are taken from that table; D and trimming were inferred from the DNA. The sample records about 200,000 clones, 65% to 85% of which are singletons. The ten largest make up 1.7% of the sample.

At the junction V is shortened by 6 bases and J by 0 bases; bases outside the gene matches: 10. CDR1 and CDR2 are read off the germline V gene as WSHSY and SAAADI. The CDR3 runs 16 residues from the cysteine to the phenylalanine. Of the read, only the CDR3 DNA is kept; its 48 bases are in frame from base 1. With regard to this clone: Its antigen specificity is not known. No much larger clonotype is one base removed from it; base qualities were not supplied.

The paper as a whole reports these results and caveats: A group of highly shared sequence variants was considered likely to be a technical artifact of the sequencing pipeline. In a later analysis, HLA-associated TCR beta chains were found to be more clonally expanded and to have lower generation probabilities than equally common non-associated chains. The presence/absence analyses assumed that sequencing depth was roughly uniform across donors, and that assumption may not be true. Compared with the approximately 720-donor mean, donors in an Asian-associated ancestry cluster had fewer N-insertions in productive TCRs, according to a later genetic analysis. Because HLA typing was missing for some donors at each locus, association tests included only the typed subset. This cohort had only TCR beta chains sequenced, and the lack of alpha or paired-chain data limited which features could be detected. A later analysis reported that several top co-occurrence clusters appeared linked to parvovirus B19, influenza, CMV and Epstein-Barr virus. Because counts were too low, more than 15 rarely observed V segments, including chromosome 9 orphons, were left out of the earlier analysis of some 640 of the donors. In both the original and validation cohorts, the classifier was reported to diagnose cytomegalovirus status with high specificity and sensitivity. A later analysis found that most CMV-associated TCR beta chains appeared HLA-restricted, with HLA associations seemingly driven largely by CMV exposure. V-gene and J-gene trimming of TCR beta chains was associated with a missense DCLRE1C variant in a later genetic analysis, and the association was replicated in an independent cohort. The only immune exposure information available for the cohort was CMV serostatus. Across donors, most TCR sequences were observed very rarely, whereas some public TCRs were present in many individuals. At a false discovery rate of 0.05, a later analysis linked approximately 18,000 TCR beta sequences to specific HLA alleles. Correlated functional status among segregating V segments might be attributable to linkage disequilibrium, but an unknown experimental factor could not be ruled out. A later analysis found that TCR association rates varied across HLA loci, with DRB1 alleles showing the most associated TCRs and HLA-C alleles the fewest. It was suggested by the authors that the approach could potentially be generalized to other disease states and immunological phenotypes. A further reported finding was that TCR beta sequences accurately predicted the HLA-A and HLA-B alleles for most subjects in the first cohort. When HLA alleles, especially DR and DQ, strongly co-occurred, TCR associations were difficult to assign to individual alleles. In vitro tests confirmed that a few of the cytomegalovirus-associated TCR beta chains recognize cytomegalovirus antigens. The study gave a list of about 150 TCR beta chains associated with cytomegalovirus. In an earlier analysis of under 600 of the donors, most TCR beta V segments were observed in productive rearrangements about 87% or about 30% of the time, broadly matching IMGT annotations. The 87-base-pair reads could not distinguish some IMGT-functional V segments, including TRBV6-2 and TRBV6-3, so those segments were excluded.

Sequencing used PBMCs. The sequence derives from a man over 45 in good health and CMV-seronegative. This chain is built from TRBV10-2 and TRBJ2-7; 8 central nucleotides agree with TRBD2. The CDR3 region has the sequence CASRGPLAESSYEQYF. The base sequence is TGCGCCAGCAGGGGCCCACTAGCGGAGAGCTCCTACGAGCAGTACTTC.